Listed here is a single T cell receptor (beta chain). From the RT-PCR reads, TCRdb called clonotypes with MiXCR, one entry per CDR3 protein. The sample consists of approximately 250,000 distinct CDR3 sequences, around 14% of them appearing once. The sample is drawn from a study of patients and donors after allogeneic stem cell transplantation. CDR3 length equals 15 residues. Trimming pared 2 bases from V and 6 bases from J, leaving 16 bases between. The V and J genes are TRBV12-3 or TRBV12-4 and TRBJ2-5, with a weak D call TRBD2 (5 bases). The sample consisted of blood, either unsorted or a sorted T cell fraction (not recorded which). This TCR was sampled from a human donor who was either an allogeneic HSCT recipient or a stem cell or donor lymphocyte infusion donor (not recorded which). It is not recorded whose cells these are; they may come from a transplant donor. This CDR3 is CASSLKFGLAQTQYF. In nucleotides, the CDR3 is TGTGCCAGCAGTTTAAAGTTTGGTCTAGCACAGACCCAGTACTTC.